The T cell receptor beta chain under discussion was sequenced for a study of blood T cell repertoires in COVID-19. Some clones are missing from TCRdb's copy, which holds only in-frame ones; the method was immunoSEQ multiplex PCR. Of about 12,000 clones listed, 60% to 75% are singletons. This clonotype was sampled from a man aged 55 to 70 with COVID-19, enrolled during active disease. The sample taken for sequencing was peripheral blood.

The DNA for the CDR3 is TGTGCCAGCAGCTTAGAACACCTGAACACCGGGGAGCTGTTTTTT. As protein: CASSLEHLNTGELFF. The V call is TRBV11-3, the J call TRBJ2-2; D is unclear. Looked up from germline, CDR1 is SGHNT and CDR2 is YENEEA. V was pared by 0 bases and J by 1 base, with 6 bases between. The CDR3 sequence is 15 residues long.